These 5 T cell receptor beta chains were sequenced from one sample in a study of T cell responses to AZD1222 COVID-19 vaccine. The protocol was immunoSEQ multiplex PCR, while the TCRdb copy is restricted to in-frame clones and leaves out a portion. Here the sample spans more than 60,000 clones, roughly 85% being singletons. Sequenced material: peripheral blood, taken 28 days after the second AZD1222 dose. The receptors derive from an adult who received the AZD1222 COVID-19 vaccine.

This chain links TRBV13 with TRBJ1-3; D gene unclear. The CDR3 consists of 17 residues. Germline V gene sequence: CDR1 PRHDT, CDR2 FYEKMQ (reference sequence). V lost 0 bases and J lost 4, with 16 bases in between. DNA of the CDR3: TGTGCCAGCAGCTTAGGCCTAATGGCGGCGGGAGGAAACACCATATATTTT. Its translation: CASSLGLMAAGGNTIYF.

CDR3: CASSYIGDLEAFF. The CDR3 DNA is TGTGCCAGCAGTTATATAGGGGACCTTGAAGCTTTCTTT. This chain connects TRBV6-2 or TRBV6-3 to TRBJ1-1; a possible D gene is TRBD1 (5 bases). Germline V gene data show CDR1 as MNHEY and CDR2 as SVGEGT. This CDR3 region has 13 residues. Trimming removed 3 bases from V and 7 bases from J, with 12 bases in between.

The rearrangement uses TRBV2 and TRBJ2-7; no definite D call. Looked up from germline, CDR1 is SNHLY and CDR2 is FYNNEI. This CDR3 comprises 14 residues. Trimming took off 3 bases at V and 4 bases at J, with 13 bases between the two ends. CDR3 loop: CASSEGTLGYEQYF. DNA of the CDR3: TGTGCCAGCAGTGAGGGAACACTCGGTTACGAGCAGTACTTC.

This clone was recorded only once. This chain uses TRBV29-1 with TRBJ2-5, with TRBD1 matching over 9 bases. The CDR3 is 14 residues long. V dropped 6 bases and J dropped 0; count of bases not matched to a gene: 5. Germline V lookup: CDR1 SQVTM, CDR2 ANQGSEA. The CDR3: CSVSTGGNQETQYF. The DNA of the CDR3 is TGCAGCGTCTCGACAGGGGGTAACCAAGAGACCCAGTACTTC.

This sequence joins TRBV27 and TRBJ2-4; the D is unclear. The CDR3 is 13 amino acids. Germline-derived CDR1 and CDR2 are MNHEY and SMNVEV (reference sequence). V dropped 3 bases and J dropped 0 bases, with 3 bases sitting between them. As DNA, the CDR3 is TGTGCCAGCAGTTTCTCAGCCAAAAACATTCAGTACTTC. Its protein product is CASSFSAKNIQYF.